Below are 15 T cell receptor beta chains sequenced from a single sample in a study of T cells in Graves' hyperthyroidism and ophthalmopathy (dated by TCRdb to the late 2010s). Library creation used multiplex PCR. Data came from an Illumina HiSeq 2000. Amplification of TCR beta CDR3 regions was carried out from RNA transcripts. The TCR CDR3 was subjected to a first round of RT-PCR using the HTBI primer set and the Qiagen OneStep RT-PCR kit. Using fastp trimming at Q25 and MiXCR clonotype assembly, TCRdb reanalyzed the public sequencing data and kept in-frame beta chains. Every distinct CDR3 protein forms one entry, paired with its most common genes and DNA. For this sample there are a few hundred thousand distinct CDR3 sequences; around a sixth appear just once. The ten largest make up around 6.6% of the sample. Sequencing was performed on blood. The receptors shown here come from a young woman with Graves' hyperthyroidism.

This clonotype was detected only a few times. This chain links TRBV29-1 with TRBJ2-3, with D unclear. Between the trimmed V and J ends, which lost 7 bases and 1 base, there was a span of 12 bases. Germline loops: CDR1 SQVTM, CDR2 ANQGSEA. The CDR3 spans 13 residues. Here the CDR3 reads CSARPQGTDTQYF. The CDR3 bases are TGCAGCGCGAGACCCCAGGGCACAGATACGCAGTATTTT.

The chain is built from TRBV12-3 or TRBV12-4 and TRBJ1-4, with 9 bases matching TRBD1. The CDR3 extends over 14 amino acids. Trimming at V came to 7 bases and at J to 7 bases, leaving 7 bases not matched to a gene. The CDR3 is CASTAGQGVEKLFF. The CDR3 nucleotides read TGTGCCAGCACCGCGGGACAGGGAGTTGAAAAACTGTTTTTT.

This clonotype was counted many times. J is TRBJ2-7 and V is TRBV7-2; D gene unclear. V lost 2 bases to trimming and J lost 9 bases, with 11 bases between them. The CDR3 has 12 residues. From germline, CDR1 is SGHTA and CDR2 FQGNSA. As DNA, the CDR3 is TGTGCCAGCAGCTTATCTTCCTCGGGGCAGTACTTC. This codes for CASSLSSSGQYF. The full variable domain, in which reference TRBV7-2 and TRBJ2-7 provide the parts outside the CDR3, is GAGVSQSPSNKVTEKGKDVELRCDPISGHTALYWYRQSLGQGLEFLIYFQGNSAPDKSGLPSDRFSAERTGGSVSTLTIQRTQQEDSAVYLCASSLSSSGQYFGPGTRLTVT.

In its sample, this clonotype was seen many times. V gene TRBV27 combines with J gene TRBJ1-2; TRBD1 matches 7 bases. J lost 5 bases, V lost 4 bases, and 16 bases had no gene match. CDR1 and CDR2 (germline): MNHEY, SMNVEV (reference sequence). The CDR3 has 17 amino acids. The CDR3 spells CASSSSGQDYLRYGYTF. In DNA, the CDR3 is TGTGCCAGCAGTTCCTCAGGACAGGACTATTTGAGATATGGCTACACCTTC.

Turning to this clonotype: A much larger clone is a single base away; this may be a read error. The CDR3 bases are TGCGCCAGCAGCTTGGTGGTTGGGGCCCGAAACTATGGCTACACCTTC. It specifies CASSLVVGARNYGYTF. J is TRBJ1-2 and V is TRBV5-1, with D perhaps TRBD1 (5 bases). Between the trimmed V and J ends, which lost 0 bases and 2 bases, there was a span of 14 bases. This CDR3 region has 16 residues. Germline-derived CDR1 and CDR2 are SGHRS and YFSETQ.

A note on this clonotype: A much larger clonotype is one base distant, so this may be a read error. The chain links TRBV5-1 to TRBJ2-7; 9 nucleotides align to TRBD2. Germline CDR1 reads SGHRS; CDR2 reads YFSETQ. The ends lost 3 bases at V and 5 bases at J; junction bases unmatched: 3. The CDR3 loop spans 13 amino acids. The chain's CDR3 is CASSWGTSNEQYF. Written as DNA, the CDR3 is TGCGCCAGCAGCTGGGGGACTAGCAACGAGCAGTACTTC. The full variable domain, its missing parts supplied by reference TRBV5-1 and TRBJ2-7, is KAGVTQTPRYLIKTRGQQVTLSCSPISGHRSVSWYQQTPGQGLQFLFEYFSETQRNKGNFPGRFSGRQFSNSRSEMNVSTLELGDSALYLCASSWGTSNEQYFGPGTRLTVT.

Points on this clonotype: This may arise from a read error, as a much more abundant clone is one base away. In this CDR3 the conserved last residue, phenylalanine or tryptophan, is missing, so a read error is likely. The V gene is TRBV20-1, the J gene TRBJ2-7; 8 positions agree with TRBD2. This CDR3 contains 13 residues. The V gene's germline CDR1 is DFQATT and CDR2 SNEGSKA (reference sequence). V was pared by 6 bases and J by 7 bases, with 11 bases of the junction left unmatched. The CDR3 region is CSAELAGETEQYL. The CDR3 DNA is TGCAGTGCGGAGCTAGCGGGTGAGACGGAGCAGTACCTC.

This clonotype occurred a few times. This chain uses TRBV6-1 with TRBJ1-4; the D gene is possibly TRBD1 (6 bases). CDR3 length: 14 residues. Germline CDR1 is MNHNS and CDR2 is SASEGT. Between the trimmed V and J ends, which lost 7 bases and 7 bases, there was a span of 16 bases. In nucleotides, the CDR3 is TGTGCCAGCACGGACAGCCGGGAGAGTGAAAAACTGTTTTTT. It translates to CASTDSRESEKLFF.

The chain carries TRBV28 and TRBJ2-5; 14 bases match TRBD2. Germline lookup yields CDR1 MDHEN and CDR2 SYDVKM. V shed 5 bases and J 1 base; nucleotides not matched to a gene: 3. The CDR3 spans 16 residues. DNA of the CDR3: TGTGCCAGCAGTCCCGGGACTAGCGGGAGCCAAGAGACCCAGTACTTC. As protein: CASSPGTSGSQETQYF.

The table lists this clonotype with many counts. Here the CDR3 DNA reads TGTGCCAGCAGTCTGGACCTAGCGATTGGAGAGACCCAGTACTTC. Translated: CASSLDLAIGETQYF. V gene TRBV28 combines with J gene TRBJ2-5; D might be TRBD2 (6 bases). Trimming removed 5 bases at V and 4 bases at J, with 17 bases between. The CDR3 consists of 15 residues. The germline CDR1 and CDR2 sequences are MDHEN and SYDVKM.

This clonotype was seen a few times. V is TRBV27 and J is TRBJ1-6, with D possibly matching TRBD1 (6 bases). V lost 2 bases to trimming and J lost 8 bases, with 22 bases between them. Germline V gene sequence: CDR1 MNHEY, CDR2 SMNVEV (reference sequence). The CDR3 is 18 amino acids. The CDR3: CASSLKGGGRALDSPLHF. CDR3 in DNA: TGTGCCAGCAGTTTAAAAGGTGGGGGCAGGGCTTTGGATTCACCCCTCCACTTT.

This clonotype was observed at least ten times. The gene calls are TRBV6-2 or TRBV6-3 and TRBJ2-7, with 8 bases aligning to TRBD1. Losses at the gene ends were 0 bases for V and 3 bases for J; bases not matched to a gene: 10. Germline CDR1 is MNHEY and CDR2 is SVGEGT. The CDR3 sequence is 17 residues long. CDR3 in DNA: TGTGCCAGCAGTTACTCATTCGGGGACAGGATTAACTACGAGCAGTACTTC. Residues: CASSYSFGDRINYEQYF.

This clonotype turned up a few times. V and J are TRBV20-1 and TRBJ2-7; 9 bases are shared with TRBD2. Germline V CDR1 and CDR2: DFQATT, SNEGSKA (reference sequence). The ends lost 6 bases at V and 0 bases at J; junction bases unmatched: 15. The CDR3 is 17 residues long. In DNA, the CDR3 is TGCAGTGCAACCATACCGGGACTAGCAACCGCCTCCTACGAGCAGTACTTC. As protein: CSATIPGLATASYEQYF.

The V and J genes are TRBV28 and TRBJ2-1, with a weak D call TRBD1 (6 bases). Germline loops: CDR1 MDHEN, CDR2 SYDVKM. Trimming took 5 bases from V and 4 from J, leaving 12 bases between them. The CDR3 is 14 residues long. The CDR3 coding sequence is TGTGCCAGCAGTATTCGGACAGTATACAATGAGCAGTTCTTC. Amino acids: CASSIRTVYNEQFF.

The gene calls are TRBV7-2 and TRBJ1-2, with D tentatively TRBD1 (6 bases). The germline V gene encodes CDR1 SGHTA and CDR2 FQGNSA. This CDR3 spans 15 amino acids. The V end was cut by 6 bases, the J end by 7 bases, with 21 bases between. In DNA, the CDR3 is TGTGCCAGCAGTTCCCTAATGGGGGGCGCAGGTGGCTACACCTTC. Its translation is CASSSLMGGAGGYTF.